This T cell receptor (beta chain) comes out of a study of shared clonotypes between healthy human individuals. The study, taken as a whole, reports: Unshared clonotypes carried lower generation probabilities than those common to all four donors. Estimated richness was generally greater in naive than memory subsets. Sampling covered blood only; tissue repertoires likely differ.

This clone was seen a few times. Antigen: not known. Assay: immunoSEQ multiplex PCR; the TCRdb copy retains only in-frame clones and omits some. The sample includes millions of clones, about 92% of them seen just once. Into CD45RA+ naive and CD45RA-negative memory subsets, the CD4+ cells were split. The CDR3 length is 15 residues. CDR1 is SGHTS, CDR2 YDEGEE, per germline. V lost 4 bases and J 3 bases, leaving 16 bases between the germline ends. The rearrangement links TRBV5-8 to TRBJ1-1; D is perhaps TRBD1 (5 bases). The specimen was naive CD4+ T cells from PBMCs. As to subset: CD45RA+ positively selected. The receptor comes from a man younger than 35 in good health. Some clones in this sample may be carry-over from other donors' samples. The CDR3 protein is CASSPQGRWDTEAFF. CDR3 DNA: TGTGCCAGCAGCCCCCAGGGACGATGGGACACTGAAGCTTTCTTT.